This T cell receptor (beta chain) was captured by sequencing in a study of technical replicates of blood from a few donors. TCRdb's copy holds only in-frame clones and misses some; the assay was immunoSEQ multiplex PCR. The table shows 80,000 or so clones, with 94% occurring only once. V lost 3 bases, J lost 4 bases, and 4 bases stayed unmatched. Germline V gene data show CDR1 as MNHEY and CDR2 as SMNVEV (reference sequence). The CDR3 loop spans 14 amino acids. The receptor was isolated from a human donor in good health. The sample was T cells isolated from PBMCs. The chain carries TRBV27 and TRBJ1-2; TRBD1 matches at 8 bases. In nucleotides, the CDR3 is TGTGCCAGCAGTTTTAACAGGGGGGTCTATGGCTACACCTTC. Protein sequence: CASSFNRGVYGYTF.